The 27 T cell receptor beta chains in this list originate from one sample, sequenced in a study of identical twins. In TCRdb, the 5' RACE reads were re-called with MiXCR into one record per CDR3 protein. The sample lists fewer than 500,000 distinct CDR3 sequences; 14% were seen once. Another study also made use of these data, one on yellow fever vaccine responses in identical twins.

Material for sequencing was CD4+ T cells sorted from blood. These receptors all stem from a woman aged 18-29 years in good health.

In this sample, this clonotype turned up a few times. The CDR3 here is CSAPDRFITMNTEAFF. DNA for the CDR3: TGCAGTGCTCCCGACAGATTTATAACTATGAACACTGAAGCTTTCTTT. The rearrangement joins TRBV20-1 to TRBJ1-1; maybe TRBD1 (5 bases). The CDR3 runs 16 residues. Trimming pared 5 bases from V and 0 bases from J, leaving 19 bases between. The germline V gene encodes CDR1 DFQATT and CDR2 SNEGSKA (reference sequence).

As DNA, the CDR3 is TGCAGCGCCCGGACTAGGTCGGTGGGTACGCAGTATTTT. Translation gives CSARTRSVGTQYF. The chain couples TRBV29-1 to TRBJ2-3, with 7 positions matching TRBD2. V was pared by 7 bases and J by 8 bases, with 12 bases of the junction left unmatched. Germline V gene sequence: CDR1 SQVTM, CDR2 ANQGSEA. CDR3 length: 13 amino acids.

In its sample, this clonotype was seen a few times. The gene calls are TRBV5-1 and TRBJ2-7, with 9 bases identical to TRBD2. This CDR3 comprises 15 residues. Germline V gene sequence: CDR1 SGHRS, CDR2 YFSETQ. Unmatched junction bases numbered 10, after V lost 4 bases and J lost 5 bases. The CDR3 is CASSQIAGAQDEQYF. The CDR3 nucleotides read TGCGCCAGCAGCCAGATAGCGGGGGCCCAGGACGAGCAGTACTTC.

This clonotype turned up a few times. The rearrangement links TRBV24-1 to TRBJ2-5; 8 bases align to TRBD1. CDR1 is KGHDR and CDR2 is SFDVKD in the germline V gene. This CDR3 is 14 amino acids long. Germline trimming cut 7 bases from V and 3 bases from J; bases unmatched to any gene: 6. CDR3 nucleotide sequence: TGTGCCACCAGCCAATCGGACAGGGAAGAGACCCAGTACTTC. Translation gives CATSQSDREETQYF.

The rearrangement links TRBV10-3 to TRBJ2-7, with TRBD2 as a possible D gene (6 bases). This CDR3 is built from 16 residues. Germline V gives CDR1 ENHRY, CDR2 SYGVKD. The DNA of the CDR3 is TGTGCATCTCAAGACCCAAGGAGACTAGGGATAGACGAGCAGTACTTC. It specifies CASQDPRRLGIDEQYF.

Ten or more counts support this clonotype. The chain combines TRBV4-1 with TRBJ2-2, with D possibly matching TRBD1 (5 bases). V lost 1 base and J lost 7, with 7 bases in between. This CDR3 has 13 amino acids. Germline assignment: CDR1 MGHRA and CDR2 YSYEKL. Written as DNA, the CDR3 is TGCGCCAGCAGCCAAGCAGGGATCGGGGAGCTGTTTTTT. It specifies CASSQAGIGELFF.

V usage is TRBV29-1 and J usage is TRBJ2-2; no clear D. The germline V gene has CDR1 SQVTM and CDR2 ANQGSEA. Trimming cost V 3 bases and J 0 bases, with 5 bases left between them. The CDR3 is 13 residues long. The CDR3 DNA reads TGCAGCGTTGACTACGCGAACACCGGGGAGCTGTTTTTT. Translating it yields CSVDYANTGELFF.

This clonotype was counted many times. The chain links TRBV5-1 to TRBJ2-1; unclear D gene. Trimming took 0 bases from V and 13 from J, leaving 17 bases between them. CDR1 SGHRS and CDR2 YFSETQ come from the germline V gene. This CDR3 is 14 amino acids long. The CDR3 DNA reads TGCGCCAGCAGCTTGGATGGCGGTGACCCCGCCCAGTTCTTC. Amino acids: CASSLDGGDPAQFF.

This chain joins TRBV6-1 and TRBJ1-1, with D hard to call. Trimming removed 11 bases at V and 11 bases at J, with 9 bases between. The V gene's germline CDR1 is MNHNS and CDR2 SASEGT. The CDR3 extends over 8 amino acids. Here the CDR3 DNA reads TGTGCCGGCGAGAGGGCTTTCTTT. Its protein product is CAGERAFF.

This clonotype turned up a few times. The chain combines TRBV6-2 or TRBV6-3 with TRBJ2-7; TRBD1 might be the D (6 bases). In germline, CDR1 is MNHEY, CDR2 SVGEGT. Trimming shortened V by 7 bases and J by 1 base, and 20 bases separated the two germline ends. This CDR3 region has 16 residues. CDR3 in amino acids: CASTPVGARNSYEQYF. The DNA for the CDR3 is TGTGCCAGCACCCCCGTGGGGGCCCGGAATTCCTACGAGCAGTACTTC.

This clonotype was detected a few times. V and J are TRBV5-1 and TRBJ2-7; D gene unclear. CDR1 is SGHRS, CDR2 YFSETQ, per germline. With 1 base removed from V and 5 bases from J, the gap between germline ends came to 4 bases. The CDR3 covers 11 residues. CDR3 in DNA: TGCGCCAGCAGCTTGAACCACGAGCAGTACTTC. Translating it yields CASSLNHEQYF.

This chain joins TRBV7-2 and TRBJ2-1; 7 nucleotides agree with TRBD2. The CDR3 loop spans 14 amino acids. With 6 bases clipped from V and 8 bases from J, the junction kept 10 bases outside the gene matches. Germline V lookup: CDR1 SGHTA, CDR2 FQGNSA. CDR3 residues: CASRRTSKVHEQFF. In nucleotides, the CDR3 is TGTGCCAGCAGGAGGACTAGTAAAGTCCATGAGCAGTTCTTC.

Remarks on this clonotype: An end of the junction does not agree with germline; a read error may underlie this. This chain uses TRBV7-7 with TRBJ2-2; no definite D call. The CDR3 totals 14 residues. Germline V CDR1 and CDR2: SSHAT, FNYEAQ (reference sequence). The CDR3 is CASSLSVNTGELFF. The CDR3 DNA follows: TGTGCTAGCAGCTTATCTGTGAACACCGGGGAGCTGTTTTTT.

This clonotype was counted between two and nine times. The chain carries TRBV5-1 and TRBJ1-3; TRBD1 agrees at 7 bases. Germline-derived CDR1 and CDR2 are SGHRS and YFSETQ. V shed 4 bases and J 0 bases; nucleotides not matched to a gene: 4. This CDR3 contains 15 residues. In DNA form, the CDR3 reads TGCGCCAGCAGCGTGGGACAGAGCTCTGGAAACACCATATATTTT. Protein: CASSVGQSSGNTIYF. The full variable domain, its missing parts supplied by reference TRBV5-1 and TRBJ1-3, is KAGVTQTPRYLIKTRGQQVTLSCSPISGHRSVSWYQQTPGQGLQFLFEYFSETQRNKGNFPGRFSGRQFSNSRSEMNVSTLELGDSALYLCASSVGQSSGNTIYFGEGSWLTVV.

The table lists this clonotype with a few counts. The chain combines TRBV6-2 or TRBV6-3 with TRBJ2-7; D remains unclear. Per the germline V gene, CDR1 is MNHEY and CDR2 is SVGEGT. Trimming stripped 4 bases from V and 0 bases from J, with 13 bases between. The CDR3 is 15 residues long. This chain's CDR3 is CASSSVAGHSYEQYF. The CDR3 region has the DNA TGTGCCAGCAGTTCTGTGGCAGGCCACTCCTACGAGCAGTACTTC.

This clonotype has at least ten counts. V usage is TRBV6-5 and J usage is TRBJ1-1, with D uncertain. Germline CDR1 and CDR2: MNHEY and SVGAGI. With 6 bases removed from V and 5 bases from J, the gap between germline ends came to 7 bases. The CDR3 totals 11 residues. CDR3 DNA: TGTGCCAGCAGCCCGGGGACTGAAGCTTTCTTT. It codes for CASSPGTEAFF.

This clonotype has a handful of counts. The CDR3 DNA reads as TGCAGTGCTGGGGACGTAACAACTAATGAAAAACTGTTTTTT. This codes for CSAGDVTTNEKLFF. The chain recombines TRBV20-1 with TRBJ1-4; D might be TRBD1 (5 bases). V gave up 5 bases and J gave up 0 bases, with 10 bases separating them. The CDR3 consists of 14 residues. Germline V CDR1 and CDR2: DFQATT, SNEGSKA (reference sequence).

This clonotype was seen ten or more times. This sequence joins TRBV6-2 or TRBV6-3 and TRBJ2-1; 11 bases are shared with TRBD2. Germline assignment: CDR1 MNHEY and CDR2 SVGEGT. The J segment lost 3 bases and the V segment lost 2 bases, leaving 0 bases of the junction unmatched. The CDR3 contains 15 residues. This CDR3 reads CASSYGTSGYNEQFF. In DNA form, the CDR3 reads TGTGCCAGCAGTTACGGGACTAGCGGCTACAATGAGCAGTTCTTC.

V gene TRBV28 combines with J gene TRBJ1-1; perhaps TRBD1 as D (6 bases). The CDR3 spans 13 residues. Trimming took off 2 bases at V and 6 bases at J, with 10 bases between the two ends. CDR1 and CDR2 (germline): MDHEN, SYDVKM. The CDR3 spells CASSLLGAPEAFF. The CDR3 nucleotides are TGTGCCAGCAGTTTACTGGGGGCTCCTGAAGCTTTCTTT.

The chain recombines TRBV20-1 with TRBJ2-1; TRBD1 matches 9 bases. The CDR3 has 14 amino acids. V gave up 3 bases and J gave up 12 bases; unmatched junction bases: 12. The germline gives CDR1 DFQATT, CDR2 SNEGSKA (reference sequence). CDR3 nucleotide sequence: TGCAGTGCTAGCGGGACAGGGAGGCTTCGTCGGCAGTTCTTC. This translates into CSASGTGRLRRQFF.

The chain couples TRBV28 to TRBJ2-3, with D uncertain. Trimming removed 5 bases at V and 4 bases at J, with 13 bases between. Germline assignment: CDR1 MDHEN and CDR2 SYDVKM. CDR3 length: 14 residues. CDR3 nucleotides: TGTGCCAGCAGTCCCCCCGGCGGCTCAGATACGCAGTATTTT. Its translation is CASSPPGGSDTQYF.

This clonotype was observed a few times. V is TRBV10-3 and J is TRBJ2-7; D possibly matches TRBD1 or TRBD2 (5 bases each). Per the germline V gene, CDR1 is ENHRY and CDR2 is SYGVKD. Trimming pared 7 bases from V and 4 bases from J, leaving 14 bases between. The CDR3 extends over 13 amino acids. The CDR3 region has the DNA TGTGCCATCAATTTTGGGACGGGATACGAGCAGTACTTC. It codes for CAINFGTGYEQYF.

This clonotype has only a few counts. The junction does not match germline at one end; this may be a read error. The chain uses TRBV6-1 and TRBJ2-2; 8 nucleotides match TRBD1. The CDR3 totals 13 residues. Germline V gives CDR1 MNHNS, CDR2 SASEGT. In DNA form, the CDR3 reads TGTGCCAGCCGTGACAGGGGTGCAGGGGAGCTGTTTTTT. It codes for CASRDRGAGELFF.

V and J are TRBV5-6 and TRBJ2-5; no firm D call. The germline gives CDR1 SGHDT, CDR2 YYEEEE. Trimming stripped 3 bases from V and 4 bases from J, with 10 bases between. The CDR3 contains 13 residues. The CDR3 nucleotides read TGTGCCAGCAGCTGGGATGGGCGAGAGACCCAGTACTTC. Translating gives CASSWDGRETQYF. The complete variable domain, with remaining parts taken from reference TRBV5-6 and TRBJ2-5, reads DAGVTQSPTHLIKTRGQQVTLRCSPKSGHDTVSWYQQALGQGPQFIFQYYEEEERQRGNFPDRFSGHQFPNYSSELNVNALLLGDSALYLCASSWDGRETQYFGPGTRLLVL.

V gene TRBV5-1 combines with J gene TRBJ2-7, with D possibly matching TRBD1 (6 bases). The CDR3 consists of 13 residues. Germline loops: CDR1 SGHRS, CDR2 YFSETQ. Trimming pared 9 bases from V and 2 bases from J, leaving 15 bases between. This chain's CDR3 is CATSRDTTYEQYF. The CDR3 nucleotides are TGCGCCACCTCTCGGGACACCACCTACGAGCAGTACTTC.

At least ten counts were recorded for this clonotype. The J gene is TRBJ2-1, the V gene TRBV5-6, with D tentatively TRBD2 (5 bases). Germline CDR1 SGHDT, CDR2 YYEEEE. CDR3 length equals 12 residues. Between the trimmed V and J ends, which lost 4 bases and 10 bases, there was a span of 12 bases. The CDR3 DNA reads TGTGCCAGCAGCAAGGTTGGACTCGAGCAGTTCTTC. Encoded protein: CASSKVGLEQFF.

The V gene is TRBV30, the J gene TRBJ2-7; D remains ambiguous. The CDR3 sequence is 18 residues long. Germline V gene data show CDR1 as GTSNPN and CDR2 as SVGIG (reference sequence). Trimming cost V 1 base and J 3 bases, with 25 bases left between them. DNA for the CDR3: TGTGCCTGGAGTGCCCTCTCTAGTTTAGGGCGGCCGAACTACGAGCAGTACTTC. It encodes CAWSALSSLGRPNYEQYF.